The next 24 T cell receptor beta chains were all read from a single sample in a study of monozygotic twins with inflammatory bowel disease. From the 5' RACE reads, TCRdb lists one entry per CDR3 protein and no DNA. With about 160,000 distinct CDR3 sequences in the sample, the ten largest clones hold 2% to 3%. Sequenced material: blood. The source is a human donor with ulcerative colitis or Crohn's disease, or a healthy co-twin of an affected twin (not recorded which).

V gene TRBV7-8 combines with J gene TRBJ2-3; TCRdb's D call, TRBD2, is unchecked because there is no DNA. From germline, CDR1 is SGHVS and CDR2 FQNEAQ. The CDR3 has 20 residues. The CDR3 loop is CASSLVGGALEPINTDTQYF. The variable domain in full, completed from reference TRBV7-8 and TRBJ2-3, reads GAGVSQSPRYKVAKRGQDVALRCDPISGHVSLFWYQQALGQGPEFLTYFQNEAQLDKSGLPSDRFFAERPEGSVSTLKIQRTQQEDSAVYLCASSLVGGALEPINTDTQYFGPGTRLTVL.

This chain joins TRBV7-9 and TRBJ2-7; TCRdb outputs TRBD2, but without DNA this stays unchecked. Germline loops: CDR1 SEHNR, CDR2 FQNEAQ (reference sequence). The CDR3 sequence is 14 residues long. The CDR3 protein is CASRPPSGSYEQYF. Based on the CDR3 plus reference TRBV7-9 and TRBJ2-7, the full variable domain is DTGVSQNPRHKITKRGQNVTFRCDPISEHNRLYWYRQTLGQGPEFLTYFQNEAQLEKSRLLSDRFSAERPKGSFSTLEIQRTEQGDSAMYLCASRPPSGSYEQYFGPGTRLTVT.

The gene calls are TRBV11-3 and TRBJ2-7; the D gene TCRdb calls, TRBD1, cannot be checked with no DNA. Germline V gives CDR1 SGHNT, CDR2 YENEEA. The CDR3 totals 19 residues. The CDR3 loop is CASSLRGVGVENYHYEQYF.

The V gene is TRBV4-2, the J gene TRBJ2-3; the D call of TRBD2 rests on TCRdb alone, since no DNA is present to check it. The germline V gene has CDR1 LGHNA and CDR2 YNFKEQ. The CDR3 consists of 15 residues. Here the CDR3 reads CASSQRAGGPDTQYF.

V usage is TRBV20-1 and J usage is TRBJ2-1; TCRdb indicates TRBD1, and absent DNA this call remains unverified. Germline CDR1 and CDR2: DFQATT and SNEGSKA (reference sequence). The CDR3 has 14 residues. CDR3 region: CSATTGNSYNEQFF.

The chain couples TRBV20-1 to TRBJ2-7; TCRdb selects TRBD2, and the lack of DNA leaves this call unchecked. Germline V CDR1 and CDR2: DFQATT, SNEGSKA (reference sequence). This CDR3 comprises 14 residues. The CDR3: CSARLAAGNYEQYF.

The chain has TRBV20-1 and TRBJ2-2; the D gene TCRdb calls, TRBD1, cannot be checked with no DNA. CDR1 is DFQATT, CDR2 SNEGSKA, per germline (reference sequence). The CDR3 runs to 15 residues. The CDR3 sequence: CSAPRGGGVTGELFF.

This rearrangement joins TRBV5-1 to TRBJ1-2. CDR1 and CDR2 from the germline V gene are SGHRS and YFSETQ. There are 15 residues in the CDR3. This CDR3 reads CASSLAQDTLDGYTF. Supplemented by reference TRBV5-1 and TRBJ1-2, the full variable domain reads KAGVTQTPRYLIKTRGQQVTLSCSPISGHRSVSWYQQTPGQGLQFLFEYFSETQRNKGNFPGRFSGRQFSNSRSEMNVSTLELGDSALYLCASSLAQDTLDGYTFGSGTRLTVV.

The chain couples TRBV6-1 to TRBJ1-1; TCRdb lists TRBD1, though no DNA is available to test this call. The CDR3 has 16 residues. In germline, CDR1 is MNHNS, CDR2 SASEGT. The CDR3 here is CASSPPGIGVYTEAFF.

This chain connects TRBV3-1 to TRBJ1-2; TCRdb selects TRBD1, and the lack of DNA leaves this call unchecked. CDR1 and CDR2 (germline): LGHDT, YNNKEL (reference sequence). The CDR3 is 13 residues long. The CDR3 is CASSQGEGDGYTF. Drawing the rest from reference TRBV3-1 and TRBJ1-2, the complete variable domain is DTAVSQTPKYLVTQMGNDKSIKCEQNLGHDTMYWYKQDSKKFLKIMFSYNNKELIINETVPNRFSPKSPDKAHLNLHINSLELGDSAVYFCASSQGEGDGYTFGSGTRLTVV.

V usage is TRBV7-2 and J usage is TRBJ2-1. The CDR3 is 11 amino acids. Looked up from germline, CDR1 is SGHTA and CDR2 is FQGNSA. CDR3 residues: CASSFFDEQFF.

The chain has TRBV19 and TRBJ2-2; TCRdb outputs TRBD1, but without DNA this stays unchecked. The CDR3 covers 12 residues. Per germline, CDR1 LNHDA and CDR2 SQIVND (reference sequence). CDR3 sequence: CASRGDTGELFF.

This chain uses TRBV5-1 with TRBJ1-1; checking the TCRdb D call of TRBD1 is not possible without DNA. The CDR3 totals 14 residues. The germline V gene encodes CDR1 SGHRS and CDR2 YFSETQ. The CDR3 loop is CASSLDPENTEAFF.

The CDR3 reads CASSAAPRVEGSNYGYTF. This chain connects TRBV5-5 to TRBJ1-2; with no DNA, the TCRdb D assignment of TRBD1 cannot be verified. CDR1 and CDR2 (germline): SGHKS, YYEKEE (reference sequence). The CDR3 is made up of 18 amino acids. The complete variable domain, with remaining parts taken from reference TRBV5-5 and TRBJ1-2, reads DAGVTQSPTHLIKTRGQQVTLRCSPISGHKSVSWYQQVLGQGPQFIFQYYEKEERGRGNFPDRFSARQFPNYSSELNVNALLLGDSALYLCASSAAPRVEGSNYGYTFGSGTRLTVV.

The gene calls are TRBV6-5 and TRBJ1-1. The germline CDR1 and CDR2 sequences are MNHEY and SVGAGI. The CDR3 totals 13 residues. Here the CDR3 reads CASRRTDPTEAFF.

CDR3 in amino acids: CASSQGTGRYNEQFF. The chain carries TRBV11-3 and TRBJ2-1; TCRdb designates TRBD1, a call that cannot be tested without DNA. This CDR3 contains 15 residues. Germline V gene lookup returns CDR1 SGHNT and CDR2 YENEEA.

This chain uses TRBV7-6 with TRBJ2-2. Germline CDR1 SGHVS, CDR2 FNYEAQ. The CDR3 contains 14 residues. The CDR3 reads CASSSLANTGELFF.

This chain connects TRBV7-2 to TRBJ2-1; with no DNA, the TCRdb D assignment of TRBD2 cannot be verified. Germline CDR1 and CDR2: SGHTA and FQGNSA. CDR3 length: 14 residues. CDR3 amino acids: CASSPAGGGHEQFF.

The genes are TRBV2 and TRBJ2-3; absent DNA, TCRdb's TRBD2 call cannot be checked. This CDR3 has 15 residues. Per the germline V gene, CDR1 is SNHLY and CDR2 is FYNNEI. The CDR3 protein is CASRSSGARTDTQYF.

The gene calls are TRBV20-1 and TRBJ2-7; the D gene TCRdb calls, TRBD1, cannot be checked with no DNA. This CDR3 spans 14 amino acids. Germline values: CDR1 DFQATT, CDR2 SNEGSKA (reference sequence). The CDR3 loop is CSARDWGTGGHQYF.

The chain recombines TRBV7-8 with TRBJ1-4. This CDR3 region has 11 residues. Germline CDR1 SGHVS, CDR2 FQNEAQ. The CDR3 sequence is CASSNGLRVFF.

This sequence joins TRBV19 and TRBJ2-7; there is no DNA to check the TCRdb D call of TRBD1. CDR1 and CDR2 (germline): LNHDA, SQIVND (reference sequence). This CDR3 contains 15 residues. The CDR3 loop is CASSILAGQSYEQYF.

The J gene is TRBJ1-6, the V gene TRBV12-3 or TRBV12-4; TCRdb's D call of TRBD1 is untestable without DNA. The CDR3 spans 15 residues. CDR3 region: CASSWGQANNSPLHF.

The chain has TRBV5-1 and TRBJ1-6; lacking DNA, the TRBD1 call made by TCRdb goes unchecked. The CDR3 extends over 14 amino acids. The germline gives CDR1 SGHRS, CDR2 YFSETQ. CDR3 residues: CASSSGQLNSPLHF.